The 10 T cell receptor beta chains listed next were all sequenced from one sample in a study of blood T cells in healthy people across ages. A second PCR, run for roughly 7 to 12 cycles, used a sample-barcoded 5' primer plus a J-beta primer mix. TCRdb itself ran the 5' RACE reads through MiXCR, one entry per CDR3 protein. The table shows around 1.5 million distinct CDR3 sequences, with roughly 40% occurring only once. Material: blood. These TCRs come from a woman younger than 35 in good health.

CDR3 loop: CASSYSVEYGEAFF. In DNA, the CDR3 is TGTGCCAGCAGTTACTCGGTCGAATATGGTGAAGCTTTCTTT. V usage is TRBV6-6 and J usage is TRBJ1-1; D is uncertain. The CDR3 is 14 amino acids. The germline V gene encodes CDR1 MNHNY and CDR2 SVGAGI (reference sequence). Trimming left V 0 bases short and J 7 bases short, with 12 bases between.

The chain couples TRBV28 to TRBJ2-4; 11 bases agree with TRBD2. There are 15 residues in the CDR3. The germline CDR1 and CDR2 sequences are MDHEN and SYDVKM. Losses at the gene ends were 6 bases for V and 3 bases for J; bases not matched to a gene: 4. CDR3 DNA sequence: TGTGCCAGCAGATTTGGGACTAGCGGCAAAAACATTCAGTACTTC. Translation gives CASRFGTSGKNIQYF.

This clonotype was detected only a few times. The genes are TRBV5-1 and TRBJ1-1; 8 nucleotides align to TRBD1. This CDR3 contains 16 residues. The trim removed 3 bases at V and 3 bases at J, leaving 10 bases unmatched. The germline V gene encodes CDR1 SGHRS and CDR2 YFSETQ. The CDR3, as DNA: TGCGCCAGCAGCTCATTCCGGACAGGGCCGGACACTGAAGCTTTCTTT. Translating gives CASSSFRTGPDTEAFF.

The CDR3 sequence: CASALSDRGGLISYGYTF. Written as DNA, the CDR3 is TGTGCCAGCGCCCTTTCGGACAGGGGCGGACTGATTTCCTATGGCTACACCTTC. The chain joins TRBV3-1 to TRBJ1-2; TRBD1 aligns across 9 bases. The CDR3 consists of 18 residues. Losses at the gene ends were 8 bases for V and 4 bases for J; bases not matched to a gene: 20. From germline, CDR1 is LGHDT and CDR2 YNNKEL (reference sequence).

The gene calls are TRBV25-1 and TRBJ2-2, with a tentative D call TRBD2 (5 bases). The CDR3 contains 16 residues. Germline V gene data show CDR1 as MGHDK and CDR2 as SYGVNS. Trimming cost V 7 bases and J 4 bases, with 19 bases left between them. CDR3 amino acids: CASTPVLAGATGELFF. In DNA, the CDR3 is TGTGCCAGCACGCCCGTCCTAGCCGGCGCCACCGGGGAGCTGTTTTTT.

This clonotype turned up a few times. The rearrangement joins TRBV7-9 to TRBJ2-7; maybe TRBD1 (6 bases). Germline V gene data show CDR1 as SEHNR and CDR2 as FQNEAQ (reference sequence). V lost 6 bases and J 5 bases, leaving 23 bases between the germline ends. This CDR3 spans 16 amino acids. DNA of the CDR3: TGTGCCAGCAGTGAAGGGGTACAGGGTAGCTGGGACGAGCAGTACTTC. Translated: CASSEGVQGSWDEQYF. Complete variable domain (other parts from reference TRBV7-9 and TRBJ2-7): DTGVSQNPRHKITKRGQNVTFRCDPISEHNRLYWYRQTLGQGPEFLTYFQNEAQLEKSRLLSDRFSAERPKGSFSTLEIQRTEQGDSAMYLCASSEGVQGSWDEQYFGPGTRLTVT.

This chain connects TRBV10-3 to TRBJ2-3, with 9 bases lining up with TRBD2. The CDR3 is 16 amino acids. Germline V gives CDR1 ENHRY, CDR2 SYGVKD. V was clipped by 2 bases and J by 2 bases; unmatched bases: 5. CDR3 protein: CAISEVLAGTTDTQYF. CDR3 nucleotides: TGTGCCATCAGTGAGGTGCTAGCGGGAACCACAGATACGCAGTATTTT.

The table lists this clonotype with a few counts. The V call is TRBV3-1, the J call TRBJ2-1; D might be TRBD2 (5 bases). Germline V CDR1 and CDR2: LGHDT, YNNKEL (reference sequence). The CDR3 covers 18 residues. V was cut by 0 bases and J by 4 bases, with 19 bases left in between. The CDR3 coding sequence is TGTGCCAGCAGCCAAGATAGGCTAGCCCCAAAGGGATACAATGAGCAGTTCTTC. This codes for CASSQDRLAPKGYNEQFF.

This clonotype was counted only a few times. One end of the junction is discordant with germline, which a read error may explain. This chain connects TRBV10-2 to TRBJ2-5; D ambiguous. This CDR3 is built from 13 residues. CDR1 is WSHSY, CDR2 SAAADI, per germline. The CDR3 loop is CASSELSREAQYF. CDR3 nucleotide sequence: TGCGCCAGCAGTGAGCTATCCCGAGAGGCCCAGTACTTC.

The chain links TRBV5-1 to TRBJ1-2; D not certain. The V gene lost 0 bases and the J gene lost 6 bases, with 12 bases spanning the gap. The CDR3 sequence is 14 residues long. CDR1 SGHRS and CDR2 YFSETQ come from the germline V gene. The CDR3 DNA reads TGCGCCAGCAGCTTGGGGGCTCCGACGGATGGCTACACCTTC. This translates into CASSLGAPTDGYTF.